This section outlines one TCR beta chain sequence together with its context. The data originate from a study of blood T cell repertoires in COVID-19. Method: immunoSEQ multiplex PCR; TCRdb's copy keeps in-frame clones and lacks some. The sample has 65,000 or so clones; more than 90% are singletons. V was clipped by 5 bases and J by 8 bases; unmatched bases: 8. The V gene's germline CDR1 is MGHRA and CDR2 YSYEKL. The CDR3 loop spans 13 amino acids. Sequencing used peripheral blood. The chain is built from TRBV4-1 and TRBJ1-2, with 7 bases that match TRBD1. The receptor comes from a man between 60 and 75 years old with acute or convalescent COVID-19. As DNA, the CDR3 is TGCGCCAGCAGCTGGACAGGTTCGGGGGGCTACACCTTC. Translated: CASSWTGSGGYTF.